The clone carrying this T cell receptor (beta chain) has a handful of counts. This record comes from a study of shared clonotypes between healthy human individuals. The table came from immunoSEQ multiplex PCR; TCRdb's copy has only in-frame clones and leaves some out. The sample lists roughly 170,000 clones, 65% to 70% occurring once. This CDR3 is built from 18 residues. V dropped 2 bases and J dropped 12; count of bases not matched to a gene: 19. Germline assignment: CDR1 SGHNT and CDR2 YYREEE (reference sequence). Source material: memory CD4+ T cells sorted from blood. The subset denotes: CD45RA-negative fraction. This receptor was taken from a man aged 25-45 years in good health. The chain carries TRBV5-4 and TRBJ2-1; 11 bases are a match to TRBD2. The CDR3 nucleotides read TGTGCCAGCAGCTTAGGAGGAGCCGGTACTAGCGGGAGTTTTAGGCAGTTCTTC. Its protein product is CASSLGGAGTSGSFRQFF.